The present T cell receptor (beta chain) was sequenced within a study of spatial heterogeneity in lung cancer. Background on the study: The study consistently detected more beta-chain than alpha-chain sequences. Points from the study as a whole: The study found ubiquitous expanded tumor TCRs in blood more at resection than follow-up.

TCRdb re-called the 5' RACE reads with MiXCR, one entry per CDR3 protein. Among a few thousand distinct CDR3 sequences listed, roughly 33% were seen once. Looked up from germline, CDR1 is SQVTM and CDR2 is ANQGSEA. This CDR3 contains 14 residues. Unmatched junction bases numbered 8, after V lost 8 bases and J lost 2 bases. This clonotype was seen only a few times. Its antigen is not identified. The library was built for alpha chains, so this beta chain is an off-target read and its size means little. The time point denotes: sample taken at primary tumor resection. Unsorted whole RNA from tumor, nontumor lung or frozen PBMC underwent sequencing.

The receptor comes from a male donor with early-stage non-small cell lung cancer. Sample: PBMCs, taken at surgery. The chain employs TRBV29-1 and TRBJ2-3; 9 nucleotides agree with TRBD1. The CDR3 reads CSTPGDRATDTQYF. The DNA for the CDR3 is TGCAGCACCCCCGGGGACAGGGCCACAGATACGCAGTATTTT.